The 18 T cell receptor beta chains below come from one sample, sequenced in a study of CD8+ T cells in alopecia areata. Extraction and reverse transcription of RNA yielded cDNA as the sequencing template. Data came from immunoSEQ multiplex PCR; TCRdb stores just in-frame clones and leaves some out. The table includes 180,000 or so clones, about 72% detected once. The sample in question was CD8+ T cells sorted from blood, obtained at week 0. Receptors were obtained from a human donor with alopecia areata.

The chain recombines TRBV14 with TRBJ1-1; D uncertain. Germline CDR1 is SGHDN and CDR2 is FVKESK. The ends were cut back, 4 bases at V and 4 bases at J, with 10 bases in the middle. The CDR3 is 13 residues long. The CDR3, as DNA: TGTGCCAGCAGCCCTAGCTTGGGCACTGAAGCTTTCTTT. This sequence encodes CASSPSLGTEAFF.

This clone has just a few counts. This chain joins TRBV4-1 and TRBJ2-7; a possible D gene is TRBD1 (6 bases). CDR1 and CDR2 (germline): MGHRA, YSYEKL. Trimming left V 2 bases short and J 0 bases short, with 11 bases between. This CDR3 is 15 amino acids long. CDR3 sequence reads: CASSQTGLDSYEQYF. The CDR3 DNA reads TGCGCCAGCAGCCAAACAGGGTTGGACTCCTACGAGCAGTACTTC.

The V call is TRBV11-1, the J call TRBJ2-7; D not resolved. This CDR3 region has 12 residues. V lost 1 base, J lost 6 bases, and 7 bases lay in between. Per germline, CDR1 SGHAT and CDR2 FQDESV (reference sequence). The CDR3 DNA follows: TGTGCCAGCAGCTTAGTGGGCGGCGAGCAGTACTTC. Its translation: CASSLVGGEQYF.

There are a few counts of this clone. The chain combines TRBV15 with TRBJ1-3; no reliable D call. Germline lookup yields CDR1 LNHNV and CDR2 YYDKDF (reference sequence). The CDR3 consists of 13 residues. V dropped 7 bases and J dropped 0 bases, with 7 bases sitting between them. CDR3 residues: CATTLGSGNTIYF. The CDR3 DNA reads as TGTGCCACCACGTTGGGCTCTGGAAACACCATATATTTT.

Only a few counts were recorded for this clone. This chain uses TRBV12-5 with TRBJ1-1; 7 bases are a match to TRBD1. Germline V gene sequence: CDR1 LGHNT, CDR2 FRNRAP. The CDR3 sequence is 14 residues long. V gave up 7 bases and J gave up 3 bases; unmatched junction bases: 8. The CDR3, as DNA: TGTGCTAGTGTCTCAGGGGGGCAGGACACTGAAGCTTTCTTT. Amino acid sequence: CASVSGGQDTEAFF. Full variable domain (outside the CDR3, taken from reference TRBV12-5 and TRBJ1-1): DARVTQTPRHKVTEMGQEVTMRCQPILGHNTVFWYRQTMMQGLELLAYFRNRAPLDDSGMPKDRFSAEMPDATLATLKIQPSEPRDSAVYFCASVSGGQDTEAFFGQGTRLTVV.

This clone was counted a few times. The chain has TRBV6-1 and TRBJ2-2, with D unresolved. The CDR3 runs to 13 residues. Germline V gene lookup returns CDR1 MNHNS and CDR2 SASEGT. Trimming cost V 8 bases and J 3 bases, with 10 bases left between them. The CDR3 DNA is TGTGCCAGCTGGCAAGGGTACACCGGGGAGCTGTTTTTT. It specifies CASWQGYTGELFF.

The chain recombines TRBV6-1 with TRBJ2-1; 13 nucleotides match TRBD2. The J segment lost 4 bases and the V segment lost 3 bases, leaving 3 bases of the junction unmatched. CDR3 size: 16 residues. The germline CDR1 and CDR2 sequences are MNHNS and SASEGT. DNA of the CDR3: TGTGCCAGCAGTGAGCGGACTAGCGGGGGATACAATGAGCAGTTCTTC. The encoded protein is CASSERTSGGYNEQFF.

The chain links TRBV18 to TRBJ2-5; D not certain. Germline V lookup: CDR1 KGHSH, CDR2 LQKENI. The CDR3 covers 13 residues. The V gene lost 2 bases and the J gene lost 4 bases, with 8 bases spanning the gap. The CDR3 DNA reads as TGTGCCAGCTCACCAGGCCTTCGAGAGACCCAGTACTTC. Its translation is CASSPGLRETQYF.

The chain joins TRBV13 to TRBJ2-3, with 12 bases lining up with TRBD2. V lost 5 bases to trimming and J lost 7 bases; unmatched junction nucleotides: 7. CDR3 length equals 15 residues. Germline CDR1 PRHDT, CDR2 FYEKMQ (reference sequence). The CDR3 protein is CASSRWTSGEYTQYF. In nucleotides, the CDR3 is TGTGCCAGCAGCCGCTGGACTAGCGGGGAGTATACGCAGTATTTT.

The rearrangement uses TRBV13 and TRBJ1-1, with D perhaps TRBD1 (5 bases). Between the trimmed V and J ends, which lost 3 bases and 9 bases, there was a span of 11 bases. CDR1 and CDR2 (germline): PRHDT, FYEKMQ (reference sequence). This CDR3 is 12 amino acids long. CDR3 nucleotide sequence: TGTGCCAGCAGCTTGGGAAGGGGAAAAGCTTTCTTT. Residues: CASSLGRGKAFF.

This CDR3 reads CASRTGTGGPTEAFF. In nucleotides, the CDR3 is TGTGCCAGCCGCACCGGGACAGGGGGCCCCACTGAAGCTTTCTTT. The rearrangement joins TRBV19 to TRBJ1-1, with 12 bases identical to TRBD1. The CDR3 extends over 15 amino acids. Germline assignment: CDR1 LNHDA and CDR2 SQIVND (reference sequence). Trimming took 9 bases from V and 4 from J; bases not matched to a gene: 9.

Written as DNA, the CDR3 is TGTGCCAGCAGCCCTTGGGAGGTAGCCCCCTACGAGCAGTACTTC. It translates to CASSPWEVAPYEQYF. This chain uses TRBV5-6 with TRBJ2-7; possibly TRBD2 for D (6 bases). Germline values: CDR1 SGHDT, CDR2 YYEEEE. The CDR3 runs to 15 residues. V was trimmed by 4 bases and J by 2 bases, leaving 16 bases between them.

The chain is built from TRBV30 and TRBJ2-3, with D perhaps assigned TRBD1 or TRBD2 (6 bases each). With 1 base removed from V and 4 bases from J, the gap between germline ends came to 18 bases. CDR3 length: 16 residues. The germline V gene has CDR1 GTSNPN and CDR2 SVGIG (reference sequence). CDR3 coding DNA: TGTGCCTGGAGTGAAGTTCCGGGGGCTAGTTCAGATACGCAGTATTTT. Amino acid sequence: CAWSEVPGASSDTQYF. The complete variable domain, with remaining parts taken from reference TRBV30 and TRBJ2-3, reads SQTIHQWPATLVQPVGSPLSLECTVEGTSNPNLYWYRQAAGRGLQLLFYSVGIGQISSEVPQNLSASRPQDRQFILSSKKLLLSDSGFYLCAWSEVPGASSDTQYFGPGTRLTVL.

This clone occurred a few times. CDR3 sequence (DNA): TGTGCCAGCAGCTCCACAGGGAAAGCGGGAAACACCATATATTTT. This gives the protein CASSSTGKAGNTIYF. The chain has TRBV13 and TRBJ1-3; perhaps TRBD1 as D (6 bases). Germline CDR1 reads PRHDT; CDR2 reads FYEKMQ (reference sequence). V shed 4 bases and J shed 4 bases, with 14 bases lying between them. The CDR3 extends over 15 amino acids.

CDR3 sequence reads: CASSAGRGAYEQYF. The CDR3 DNA sequence: TGTGCCAGTAGTGCCGGGCGGGGGGCCTACGAGCAGTACTTC. The chain couples TRBV14 to TRBJ2-7; 8 nucleotides align to TRBD2. CDR1 is SGHDN, CDR2 FVKESK, per germline. The junction had 9 bases not matched to a gene; V was cut back by 9 bases and J by 2 bases. The CDR3 covers 14 residues. Together with reference TRBV14 and TRBJ2-7, the CDR3 gives the full variable domain: EAGVTQFPSHSVIEKGQTVTLRCDPISGHDNLYWYRRVMGKEIKFLLHFVKESKQDESGMPNNRFLAERTGGTYSTLKVQPAELEDSGVYFCASSAGRGAYEQYFGPGTRLTVT.

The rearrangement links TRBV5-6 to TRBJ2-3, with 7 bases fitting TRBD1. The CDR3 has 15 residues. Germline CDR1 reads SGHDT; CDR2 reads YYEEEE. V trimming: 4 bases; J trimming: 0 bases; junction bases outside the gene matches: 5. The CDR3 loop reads CASSEGTASTDTQYF. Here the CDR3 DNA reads TGTGCCAGCAGCGAGGGGACAGCTAGCACAGATACGCAGTATTTT.

CDR3 in amino acids: CASSHASGDYEQYF. The CDR3 region has the DNA TGTGCCAGCAGCCACGCATCGGGTGACTACGAGCAGTACTTC. The rearrangement joins TRBV6-5 to TRBJ2-7, with no clear D. Germline lookup yields CDR1 MNHEY and CDR2 SVGAGI. V was pared by 6 bases and J by 3 bases, with 15 bases between. This CDR3 region has 14 residues.

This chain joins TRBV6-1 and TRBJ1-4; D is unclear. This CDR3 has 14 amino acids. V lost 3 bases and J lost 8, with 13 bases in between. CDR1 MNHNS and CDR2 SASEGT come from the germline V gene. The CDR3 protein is CASSDRAEIEKLFF. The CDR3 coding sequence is TGTGCCAGCAGTGACAGAGCGGAAATCGAAAAACTGTTTTTT.